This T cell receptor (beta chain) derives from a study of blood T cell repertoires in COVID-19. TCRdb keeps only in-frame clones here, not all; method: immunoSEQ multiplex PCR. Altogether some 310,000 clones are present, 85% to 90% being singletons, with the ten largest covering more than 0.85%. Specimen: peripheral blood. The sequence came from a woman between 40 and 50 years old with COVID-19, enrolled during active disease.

The CDR3 DNA reads TGTGCCAGCAGCAAAGGGCTGGACCCCCAGGGGGTGAGATACAATGAGCAGTTCTTC. It specifies CASSKGLDPQGVRYNEQFF. V usage is TRBV21-1 and J usage is TRBJ2-1; no check of the table's D call, TRBD1, against the DNA was made. TRBV21-1 is termed a pseudogene. This CDR3 has 19 amino acids.